These 8 T cell receptor beta chains originate from one sample sequenced in a study of T cell repertoires in cytomegalovirus infection. From the reads, TCRdb called clonotypes with MiXCR, one entry per CDR3 protein. The data show about half a million distinct CDR3 sequences, about 44% seen once. No antigens are known for them. The source was cultured PBMCs, collected from culture after CMV antigen stimulation. These receptors all stem from a human donor in good health (CMV status not recorded). Some clones in this sample may be carry-over from other donors' samples.

V and J are TRBV7-6 and TRBJ1-1; TRBD1 aligns across 8 bases. The CDR3 is 15 amino acids. With V trimmed by 5 bases and J by 1 base, 6 bases remained unmatched. Germline-derived CDR1 and CDR2 are SGHVS and FNYEAQ. In nucleotides, the CDR3 is TGTGCCAGCAGCGAGTACGGGACAGGGAACACTGAAGCTTTCTTT. Encoded protein: CASSEYGTGNTEAFF.

This clonotype was seen more than once but under ten times. V usage is TRBV7-6 and J usage is TRBJ1-1; D might be TRBD1 (5 bases). Germline CDR1 SGHVS, CDR2 FNYEAQ. The CDR3 sequence is 13 residues long. V was clipped by 5 bases and J by 4 bases, with 11 bases between them. CDR3 residues: CASSRDGGTEAFF. The CDR3 coding sequence is TGTGCCAGCAGCCGAGATGGGGGCACTGAAGCTTTCTTT.

The CDR3 DNA reads TGTGCCATCAGTCATTCTAGCGGGGGGCTCAGAGATGAGCAGTTCTTC. Translating gives CAISHSSGGLRDEQFF. This chain uses TRBV10-3 with TRBJ2-1, with 11 bases matching TRBD2. Germline V lookup: CDR1 ENHRY, CDR2 SYGVKD. The CDR3 spans 16 residues. The V gene end was trimmed by 5 bases and the J gene end by 8 bases; junction bases not matched to a gene: 11.

This clonotype was seen a handful of times. The rearrangement uses TRBV5-6 and TRBJ1-1; no clear D gene. There are 14 residues in the CDR3. V was clipped by 0 bases and J by 1 base, with 7 bases between them. Germline assignment: CDR1 SGHDT and CDR2 YYEEEE. CDR3 bases: TGTGCCAGCAGCTTGGGTTACGGGAACACTGAAGCTTTCTTT. Translated, it gives CASSLGYGNTEAFF.

This clonotype was picked up many times. This chain uses TRBV6-1 with TRBJ2-1; 11 bases align to TRBD2. The V and J ends lost 6 bases and 5 bases, in that order; junction bases with no gene match: 3. This CDR3 is 14 amino acids long. Per the germline V gene, CDR1 is MNHNS and CDR2 is SASEGT. The DNA of the CDR3 is TGTGCCAGCAGAGTTAGCGGGGGGGACAATGAGCAGTTCTTC. Translating gives CASRVSGGDNEQFF.

V usage is TRBV7-8 and J usage is TRBJ1-4; possible D gene TRBD1, 6 bases. The CDR3 consists of 15 residues. CDR1 is SGHVS and CDR2 is FQNEAQ in the germline V gene. Between the trimmed V and J ends, which lost 3 bases and 4 bases, there was a span of 12 bases. The CDR3 coding sequence is TGTGCCAGCAGCTTCCGACAGGCGGATAATGAAAAACTGTTTTTT. Encoded protein: CASSFRQADNEKLFF.

J is TRBJ2-7 and V is TRBV29-1; D possibly uses TRBD1 or TRBD2 (6 bases each). Germline V lookup: CDR1 SQVTM, CDR2 ANQGSEA. The CDR3 covers 16 residues. V lost 7 bases to trimming and J lost 3 bases, with 25 bases between them. The CDR3 here is CSARGGTGTPYYEQYF. The DNA of the CDR3 is TGCAGCGCCCGTGGGGGAACAGGGACTCCATACTACGAGCAGTACTTC.

This chain links TRBV6-1 with TRBJ1-1, with 8 bases aligning to TRBD1. J lost 10 bases, V lost 2 bases, and 6 bases had no gene match. This CDR3 contains 13 residues. Germline CDR1 reads MNHNS; CDR2 reads SASEGT. The CDR3 loop reads CASSEPGRGPAFF. CDR3 DNA: TGTGCCAGCAGTGAACCCGGCAGGGGGCCAGCTTTCTTT.